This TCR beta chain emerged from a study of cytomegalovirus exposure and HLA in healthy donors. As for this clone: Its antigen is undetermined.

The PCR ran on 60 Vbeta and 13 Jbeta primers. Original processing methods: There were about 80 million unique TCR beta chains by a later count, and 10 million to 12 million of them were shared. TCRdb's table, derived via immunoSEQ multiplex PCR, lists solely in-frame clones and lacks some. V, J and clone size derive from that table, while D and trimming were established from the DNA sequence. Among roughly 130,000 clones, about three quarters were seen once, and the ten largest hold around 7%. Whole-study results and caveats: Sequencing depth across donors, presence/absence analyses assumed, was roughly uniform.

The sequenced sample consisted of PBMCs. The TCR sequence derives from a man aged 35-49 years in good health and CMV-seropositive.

The CDR3 region has the DNA TGTGCCAGCAGCGTAGCAGGAGGGTTTGAAGCTTTCTTT. As protein: CASSVAGGFEAFF. The J gene is TRBJ1-1, the V gene TRBV9; unclear D gene. Trimming left V 0 bases short and J 7 bases short, with 10 bases between. The CDR3 contains 13 residues. In germline, CDR1 is SGDLS, CDR2 YYNGEE.